A selection of T cell receptor beta chains follows, all from one sample in a study of T cell responses to AZD1222 COVID-19 vaccine. TCRdb keeps only in-frame clones here, not all; method: immunoSEQ multiplex PCR. The table records over 100,000 clones, approximately 91% of them present only once. The starting material was peripheral blood, obtained on day 0 of AZD1222 vaccination. The receptor source for this set is an adult in good health. CDR3s include the opening cysteine and the closing phenylalanine or tryptophan. The D gene is left open where the match is weak. Part of the rows lack a size; the others show once, few, many or a class for expanded clones.

TRBD1,TRBV6-6,TRBJ2-7,.,CASRQGTGSYEQYF,TGTGCCAGCAGACAAGGGACAGGGTCCTACGAGCAGTACTTC
TRBD1,TRBV28,TRBJ1-4,once,CASSGTEYEKLFF,TGTGCCAGCAGCGGGACAGAATATGAAAAACTGTTTTTT
.,TRBV10-3,TRBJ2-7,once,CAIGTGASGGVQYF,TGTGCCATCGGCACTGGGGCCTCTGGTGGAGTGCAGTACTTC
.,TRBV27,TRBJ1-1,.,CASSPNLGLKRTEAFF,TGTGCCAGCAGTCCTAACCTGGGACTGAAAAGAACTGAAGCTTTCTTT
.,TRBV11-3,TRBJ2-7,.,CASSKGSYEQYF,TGTGCCAGCAGTAAGGGCTCCTACGAGCAGTACTTC
TRBD1,TRBV7-2,TRBJ2-7,.,CASSLAGMTGASYEQYF,TGTGCCAGCAGCTTAGCGGGAATGACAGGGGCCTCCTACGAGCAGTACTTC
.,TRBV11-1,TRBJ1-5,.,CAPGRIRGNQPQHF,TGTGCGCCCGGAAGAATTAGGGGCAATCAGCCCCAGCATTTT
.,TRBV6-2/TRBV6-3,TRBJ2-7,.,CASSYSRSREQYF,TGTGCCAGCAGTTACTCTAGGAGCCGCGAGCAGTACTTC
.,TRBV3-1/TRBV3-2,TRBJ1-6,.,CASSQEGGWNSPLHF,TGTGCCAGCAGCCAAGAAGGGGGGTGGAATTCACCCCTCCACTTT
.,TRBV18,TRBJ1-4,.,CASSRRDTRNEKLFF,TGTGCCAGCTCCCGACGGGACACACGGAATGAAAAACTGTTTTTT
TRBD2,TRBV6-4,TRBJ2-2,.,CASSDVGGTNTGELFF,TGTGCCAGCAGTGACGTCGGGGGGACGAACACCGGGGAGCTGTTTTTT
.,TRBV6-4,TRBJ2-3,.,CASSWAPQGDTQYF,TGTGCCAGCAGTTGGGCCCCCCAGGGAGATACGCAGTATTTT
.,TRBV29-1,TRBJ1-1,.,CSVGQANTEAFF,TGCAGCGTTGGACAGGCGAACACTGAAGCTTTCTTT
TRBD1,TRBV19,TRBJ1-6,.,CASSPRDRNNSPLHF,TGTGCCAGTAGTCCTCGGGACAGGAATAATTCACCCCTCCACTTT
TRBD1,TRBV24-1,TRBJ1-4,.,CATSAGTGGEKLFF,TGTGCCACCAGTGCCGGGACAGGGGGTGAAAAACTGTTTTTT
.,TRBV10-1,TRBJ2-7,.,CASSAPPGKGPYEQYF,TGCGCCAGCAGCGCGCCCCCGGGCAAGGGGCCCTACGAGCAGTACTTC
.,TRBV14,TRBJ1-6,few,CASSQGLLRSSPLHF,TGTGCCAGCAGCCAAGGGCTATTGCGGAGTTCACCCCTCCACTTT
.,TRBV5-1,TRBJ1-3,.,CASSSRQMASGNTIYF,TGCGCCAGCAGCTCTAGACAGATGGCCTCTGGAAACACCATATATTTT
.,TRBV9,TRBJ2-7,.,CASSVEAGSYEQYF,TGTGCCAGCAGCGTAGAGGCAGGGTCCTACGAGCAGTACTTC
TRBD1,TRBV19,TRBJ2-1,.,CASRQGAGEQFF,TGTGCCAGTAGGCAGGGGGCGGGTGAGCAGTTCTTC
.,TRBV3-1/TRBV3-2,TRBJ1-6,once,CASSQESGHPGNSPLHF,TGTGCCAGCAGCCAAGAAAGTGGTCACCCGGGGAATTCACCCCTCCACTTT
.,TRBV30,TRBJ1-6,.,CAWTLRRGRNSPLHF,TGTGCCTGGACGTTAAGACGGGGTCGTAATTCACCCCTCCACTTT
TRBD2,TRBV5-5,TRBJ2-5,.,CASSLAPLRSGGYF,TGTGCCAGCAGCTTGGCCCCGCTCAGGTCGGGGGGATACTTC
.,TRBV7-9,TRBJ1-3,.,CASNLRNSIGGNTIYF,TGTGCCAGCAACCTAAGAAACTCCATTGGGGGAAACACCATATATTTT
.,TRBV19,TRBJ1-1,.,CASSVQVWTEAFF,TGTGCCAGTAGTGTACAGGTGTGGACTGAAGCTTTCTTT